This T cell receptor (beta chain) was found in a study of T-cell reconstitution after alpha-beta-depleted transplantation in children. Study findings and constraints: A year had passed since transplant, and T-cell counts and diversity by then came mostly from newly produced T cells.

A remark on this clonotype: The target antigen is unknown.

A TCRbeta library incorporating unique molecular identifiers was prepared. MiXCR was run by TCRdb on the PCR reads, yielding one entry per CDR3 protein. The profile covers 900,000 or so distinct CDR3 sequences, with roughly 15% appearing a single time and about 5% taken by the ten largest. The CDR3 is 11 amino acids. V was pared by 7 bases and J by 4 bases, with 5 bases between. Germline V gene lookup returns CDR1 LNHDA and CDR2 SQIVND (reference sequence). Here the sequenced sample was PBMCs, mostly from graft donor cells, taken 360 days after TCRalphabeta/CD19-depleted stem cell transplant. The source is a male patient aged 5 to 17 who had a stem cell transplant for acute lymphoblastic leukemia, so the T cells may come from the graft donor. The chain uses TRBV19 and TRBJ2-1, with D unclear. CDR3 loop: CASKTYNEQFF. CDR3 DNA: TGTGCCAGTAAAACTTACAATGAGCAGTTCTTC. Full variable domain (missing parts from reference TRBV19 and TRBJ2-1): DGGITQSPKYLFRKEGQNVTLSCEQNLNHDAMYWYRQDPGQGLRLIYYSQIVNDFQKGDIAEGYSVSREKKESFPLTVTSAQKNPTAFYLCASKTYNEQFFGPGTRLTVL.